This T cell receptor beta chain was sequenced for a study of molecular identifiers for immune sequencing clone quantification. Study context: In replicates, RNA taken from approximately 20,000 or 100,000 naive CD8 cells was divided five ways, and four portions underwent sequencing.

Previously described methods and listed TCR primers were used for bulk TCR libraries. TCRdb redid the calling of the PCR reads with MiXCR, one entry per CDR3 protein. Of about 9,800 distinct CDR3 sequences detected, less than 20% appear once; the ten largest clones hold around 1.5%. Isolation of naive CD8 T cells was achieved by sorting on a CD8+CD4-CCR7+CD45RA+ phenotype. General study results and limits: Detectable among approximately 1 million naive cells, according to reports, was Jurkat TCR RNA spiked in from one cell.

Trimming took 0 bases from V and 1 from J; bases not matched to a gene: 6. This CDR3 region has 17 residues. Germline CDR1 MNHEY, CDR2 SVGAGI. This clonotype qualifies as medium-sized. The antigen is not known. Sequencing was carried out using naive CD8+ T cells from blood, with Jurkat cell RNA spiked in. The sample's subset: FACS-sorted CD8+CD4-CCR7+CD45RA+ naive T cells. The chain employs TRBV6-5 and TRBJ2-3; 8 bases are a match to TRBD2. The sequence was collected from a human donor in good health. Some libraries in this study had Jurkat cell RNA spiked in. CDR3 bases: TGTGCCAGCAGTTACTCACGGGGGGGGCCAGGCACAGATACGCAGTATTTT. This sequence encodes CASSYSRGGPGTDTQYF.